The next 2 T cell receptor beta chains were all read from a single sample in a study of T cells in Graves' hyperthyroidism and ophthalmopathy. TCR beta CDR3 regions were amplified from RNA. During a first-round RT-PCR of the TCR CDR3, the HTBI primer set was used. TCRdb independently ran MiXCR on the multiplex PCR reads; one entry per CDR3 protein. The sample lists around 600,000 distinct CDR3 sequences, less than 45% seen once, with more than 7% in the top ten. Sequencing was carried out using peripheral blood or thyroid tissue (not recorded which). The receptors were sampled from an adult man with Graves' disease, either hyperthyroidism or ophthalmopathy (not recorded which).

CDR3 DNA sequence: TGCAGTGCTGCAGGGGGTAGGGGAGGCAATCAGCCCCAGCATTTT. Its protein is CSAAGGRGGNQPQHF. The chain carries TRBV20-1 and TRBJ1-5; 7 bases align to TRBD1. With 5 bases clipped from V and 2 bases from J, the junction kept 9 bases outside the gene matches. The CDR3 consists of 15 residues. Germline values: CDR1 DFQATT, CDR2 SNEGSKA (reference sequence).

This chain connects TRBV2 to TRBJ2-3; 10 nucleotides agree with TRBD2. J gave up 2 bases and V 6 bases, and 5 bases lay outside the gene matches. Germline-derived CDR1 and CDR2 are SNHLY and FYNNEI. The length of the CDR3 is 15 residues. CDR3 DNA: TGTGCCAGCAGACTACTAGCGGGGTACACAGATACGCAGTATTTT. Its protein is CASRLLAGYTDTQYF.